The 15 T cell receptor beta chains listed next were all sequenced from one sample in a study of cytomegalovirus exposure and HLA in healthy donors. Primers for the PCR totalled 60 Vbeta and 13 Jbeta. Using immunoSEQ multiplex PCR, the repertoire was profiled, and TCRdb retains in-frame clones only, with some absent. The sample has approximately 140,000 clones, 80% to 85% seen once. Material for sequencing was PBMCs. The receptors come from a man aged 18 to 29 in good health and CMV-seronegative.

This clone appeared a few times. The rearrangement links TRBV9 to TRBJ1-3, with 7 bases fitting TRBD1. With V trimmed by 0 bases and J by 4 bases, 10 bases remained unmatched. CDR1 and CDR2 (germline): SGDLS, YYNGEE. This CDR3 has 17 amino acids. DNA of the CDR3: TGTGCCAGCAGCGTAGGATCCCTACAGGGGAGAGGAAACACCATATATTTT. It specifies CASSVGSLQGRGNTIYF.

The V and J genes are TRBV7-9 and TRBJ1-1; perhaps TRBD1 as D (5 bases). Trimming cost V 3 bases and J 5 bases, with 13 bases left between them. The CDR3 length is 14 residues. Germline V gene sequence: CDR1 SEHNR, CDR2 FQNEAQ (reference sequence). CDR3 residues: CASSLVTSGTEAFF. CDR3 DNA: TGTGCCAGCAGCTTGGTCACTTCAGGGACTGAAGCTTTCTTT.

The chain couples TRBV19 to TRBJ1-5, with unresolved D. Trimming left V 8 bases short and J 5 bases short, with 19 bases between. Germline-derived CDR1 and CDR2 are LNHDA and SQIVND (reference sequence). CDR3 length: 15 residues. The CDR3: CASRTVRRFDQPQHF. In DNA, the CDR3 is TGTGCCAGTCGAACAGTCCGGCGTTTCGATCAGCCCCAGCATTTT.

V gene TRBV5-4 combines with J gene TRBJ1-2; 7 bases are shared with TRBD1. CDR3 size: 16 residues. CDR1 is SGHNT, CDR2 YYREEE, per germline (reference sequence). With V trimmed by 1 base and J by 2 bases, 8 bases remained unmatched. The CDR3 loop is CASSLRRETGNYGYTF. In DNA, the CDR3 is TGTGCCAGCAGCTTGCGGAGGGAGACAGGGAACTATGGCTACACCTTC.

The chain carries TRBV2 and TRBJ2-1; the match to TRBD2 covers 8 bases. Germline V gene data show CDR1 as SNHLY and CDR2 as FYNNEI. CDR3 length: 16 amino acids. Trimming removed 2 bases from V and 5 bases from J; junction bases left unmatched: 8. CDR3 region: CASSELLAGGNNEQFF. Written as DNA, the CDR3 is TGTGCCAGCAGTGAACTTCTGGCGGGGGGCAACAATGAGCAGTTCTTC.

The V call is TRBV6-1, the J call TRBJ1-5, with 8 nucleotides matching TRBD1. CDR1 and CDR2 from the germline V gene are MNHNS and SASEGT. The CDR3 covers 15 residues. Losses at the gene ends were 5 bases for V and 2 bases for J; bases not matched to a gene: 5. CDR3 in DNA: TGTGCCAGCAGTCGACAGGGGAAGGGCAATCAGCCCCAGCATTTT. Translation: CASSRQGKGNQPQHF.

The chain uses TRBV6-4 and TRBJ2-6, with D maybe TRBD1 (5 bases). Germline-derived CDR1 and CDR2 are MRHNA and SNTAGT. V dropped 0 bases and J dropped 2 bases, with 5 bases sitting between them. This CDR3 region has 15 residues. This chain's CDR3 is CASSDSGAGANVLTF. CDR3 sequence (DNA): TGTGCCAGCAGTGACTCAGGGGCTGGGGCCAACGTCCTGACTTTC.

V and J are TRBV29-1 and TRBJ1-2; the D is unclear. Germline V gene data show CDR1 as SQVTM and CDR2 as ANQGSEA. The CDR3 covers 15 residues. Trimming cost V 3 bases and J 4 bases, with 18 bases left between them. The CDR3 loop reads CSVDLFGGSGYGYTF. The DNA of the CDR3 is TGCAGCGTTGACCTCTTTGGAGGGTCTGGCTATGGCTACACCTTC.

The chain joins TRBV4-2 to TRBJ2-1; TRBD2 aligns across 8 bases. The V and J ends lost 2 bases and 10 bases, in that order; junction bases with no gene match: 13. The germline gives CDR1 LGHNA, CDR2 YNFKEQ. This CDR3 contains 16 residues. The chain's CDR3 is CASSQQPGLGSWEQFF. CDR3 nucleotides: TGTGCCAGCAGCCAACAACCGGGACTAGGGAGTTGGGAGCAGTTCTTC.

This clone was observed a few times. The chain couples TRBV4-3 to TRBJ1-1; possibly TRBD1 for D (5 bases). Germline V gene data show CDR1 as LGHNA and CDR2 as YSLEER. This CDR3 contains 15 residues. V lost 0 bases and J lost 0, with 8 bases in between. The CDR3 is CASSQEATVNTEAFF. CDR3 nucleotides: TGCGCCAGCAGCCAAGAAGCGACAGTGAACACTGAAGCTTTCTTT.

This clone was counted once. Other DNA sequences in the same sample also yield this CDR3. The V gene is TRBV7-9, the J gene TRBJ2-5; D may be TRBD1 (5 bases). Trimming removed 5 bases at V and 4 bases at J, with 5 bases between. Germline assignment: CDR1 SEHNR and CDR2 FQNEAQ (reference sequence). The CDR3 covers 11 residues. CDR3 region: CASSRGETQYF. The CDR3 DNA reads as TGTGCCAGCAGCAGGGGAGAGACCCAGTACTTC. Full variable domain (remainder filled in from reference TRBV7-9 and TRBJ2-5): DTGVSQNPRHKITKRGQNVTFRCDPISEHNRLYWYRQTLGQGPEFLTYFQNEAQLEKSRLLSDRFSAERPKGSFSTLEIQRTEQGDSAMYLCASSRGETQYFGPGTRLLVL.

The chain uses TRBV29-1 and TRBJ2-7; D is perhaps TRBD1 (6 bases). Looked up from germline, CDR1 is SQVTM and CDR2 is ANQGSEA. The V end lost 6 bases, the J end lost 4 bases, and 13 bases lay between the germline ends. This CDR3 has 12 residues. CDR3 sequence reads: CSVGDTIYEQYF. DNA for the CDR3: TGCAGCGTGGGGGACACAATATACGAGCAGTACTTC.

CDR3 nucleotide sequence: TGTGCCAGCAGTTACTCGAGCCGACAGGGTGGACAGCCCCAGCATTTT. It translates to CASSYSSRQGGQPQHF. The rearrangement joins TRBV6-5 to TRBJ1-5; 7 bases align to TRBD1. Germline CDR1 MNHEY, CDR2 SVGAGI. The CDR3 extends over 16 amino acids. The junction had 9 bases not matched to a gene; V was cut back by 0 bases and J by 7 bases.

This sequence joins TRBV28 and TRBJ1-5; D is ambiguous. This CDR3 comprises 11 residues. CDR1 is MDHEN, CDR2 SYDVKM, per germline. V lost 3 bases, J lost 6 bases, and 3 bases lay in between. The CDR3 region is CASSLAQPQHF. The CDR3, as DNA: TGTGCCAGCAGTTTGGCTCAGCCCCAGCATTTT.

This chain joins TRBV6-5 and TRBJ2-1; 8 bases are shared with TRBD2. Germline-derived CDR1 and CDR2 are MNHEY and SVGAGI. J lost 2 bases, V lost 6 bases, and 3 bases had no gene match. The CDR3 is made up of 14 amino acids. The CDR3 bases are TGTGCCAGCAGCCGGGGGGGACCCTACAATGAGCAGTTCTTC. Protein sequence: CASSRGGPYNEQFF.